This T cell receptor (beta chain) appears in the sequencing data of a study of cytomegalovirus exposure and HLA in healthy donors. Study context: HLA-typed donors contributed 65 million to 85 million unique TCRs, which were held in an early data release. Overall study findings and caveats: The study put 150 or so TCR beta chains on its list as cytomegalovirus-associated. A later analysis linked a missense variant in DCLRE1C to the trimming of TCR beta V and J genes. In an earlier analysis, most TCR beta V segments were productive about 87% or about 30% of the time.

Remarks on this clone: The antigen is not known.

A multiplex PCR was run with 60 Vbeta primers and 13 Jbeta primers. TCRdb's copy holds only in-frame clones and misses some; the assay was immunoSEQ multiplex PCR. The repertoire includes 80,000 to 130,000 clones, more than 75% of them detected once, and over 3.5% sits in the top ten. Germline V gives CDR1 SNHLY, CDR2 FYNNEI. V was pared by 5 bases and J by 1 base, with 11 bases between. This CDR3 has 14 residues. The receptor's source is a woman aged 50 to 60 in good health and CMV-seropositive. The sequencing sample was made of PBMCs. The V call is TRBV2, the J call TRBJ1-1, with D unresolved. In nucleotides, the CDR3 is TGTGCCAGCAGTTCGGACGGGAGGAACACTGAAGCTTTCTTT. It specifies CASSSDGRNTEAFF.